One sample yielded the 29 T cell receptor beta chains listed below, sequenced in a study of cytomegalovirus exposure and HLA in healthy donors. The PCR contained 60 Vbeta and 13 Jbeta primers. Measured with immunoSEQ multiplex PCR; TCRdb has only the in-frame clones, and not every one. The data show about 190,000 clones, 74% seen once. Sequenced: PBMCs. The source of these receptors is a woman in her twenties or thirties in good health and CMV-seropositive.

In this sample, this clone turned up a few times. The chain has TRBV5-1 and TRBJ2-4; D remains ambiguous. Germline V gives CDR1 SGHRS, CDR2 YFSETQ. V was pared by 4 bases and J by 0 bases, with 8 bases between. This CDR3 is 14 amino acids long. The CDR3 bases are TGCGCCAGCAGCCCAACAGTAGCCAAAAACATTCAGTACTTC. It is translated as CASSPTVAKNIQYF.

The V call is TRBV6-6, the J call TRBJ2-7; 9 bases align to TRBD2. The CDR3 sequence is 15 residues long. Germline V gene data show CDR1 as MNHNY and CDR2 as SVGAGI (reference sequence). V was pared by 2 bases and J by 6 bases, with 8 bases of the junction left unmatched. CDR3 sequence reads: CASSYALAGWGEQYF. Here the CDR3 DNA reads TGTGCCAGCAGTTACGCTCTAGCGGGATGGGGCGAGCAGTACTTC.

The chain couples TRBV6-5 to TRBJ1-2, with D possibly TRBD1 on 6 matching bases. The CDR3 spans 15 residues. Deletions cut 4 bases from V and 1 base from J, with 13 bases between. Germline CDR1 reads MNHEY; CDR2 reads SVGAGI. The CDR3 sequence: CASSSSRGFNYGYTF. The CDR3 region has the DNA TGTGCCAGCAGTTCCTCCAGGGGTTTTAACTATGGCTACACCTTC.

The rearrangement joins TRBV18 to TRBJ1-3; no definite D call. Germline V gene data show CDR1 as KGHSH and CDR2 as LQKENI. CDR3 length: 15 amino acids. Trimming cost V 3 bases and J 3 bases, with 12 bases left between them. The CDR3 region is CASSPPTRGGNTIYF. DNA of the CDR3: TGTGCCAGCTCACCGCCGACCCGAGGTGGAAACACCATATATTTT.

The V and J genes are TRBV19 and TRBJ2-3; a possible D gene is TRBD1 (6 bases). The CDR3 is 13 amino acids. V was pared by 7 bases and J by 6 bases, with 14 bases between. Germline values: CDR1 LNHDA, CDR2 SQIVND (reference sequence). CDR3 in amino acids: CASNTGFRDTQYF. The CDR3 DNA sequence: TGTGCCAGTAACACAGGGTTTAGGGATACGCAGTATTTT.

V gene TRBV5-4 combines with J gene TRBJ2-7; TRBD1 matches 7 bases. There are 15 residues in the CDR3. With V trimmed by 6 bases and J by 5 bases, 14 bases remained unmatched. CDR1 is SGHNT, CDR2 YYREEE, per germline (reference sequence). CDR3 sequence reads: CASNPTGSKPNEQYF. DNA of the CDR3: TGTGCCAGCAACCCGACAGGGTCCAAGCCTAACGAGCAGTACTTC. Together with reference TRBV5-4 and TRBJ2-7, the CDR3 gives the full variable domain: ETGVTQSPTHLIKTRGQQVTLRCSSQSGHNTVSWYQQALGQGPQFIFQYYREEENGRGNFPPRFSGLQFPNYSSELNVNALELDDSALYLCASNPTGSKPNEQYFGPGTRLTVT.

The gene calls are TRBV9 and TRBJ2-1; TRBD1 aligns across 7 bases. V gave up 3 bases and J gave up 8 bases; unmatched junction bases: 14. Germline V gene lookup returns CDR1 SGDLS and CDR2 YYNGEE. The CDR3 runs 16 residues. Here the CDR3 DNA reads TGTGCCAGCAGCGACAGACAGGGAATCTTAATGGATGAGCAGTTCTTC. Protein product: CASSDRQGILMDEQFF.

This chain joins TRBV4-1 and TRBJ2-3, with a tentative D call TRBD2 (6 bases). The CDR3 contains 20 residues. Trimming removed 0 bases from V and 3 bases from J, with 25 bases in between. From germline, CDR1 is MGHRA and CDR2 YSYEKL. The CDR3 loop reads CASSQDSRDLTFLGTDTQYF. The CDR3, as DNA: TGCGCCAGCAGCCAAGACTCCCGGGACTTAACTTTCCTTGGGACAGATACGCAGTATTTT.

The chain recombines TRBV4-2 with TRBJ1-2; D not certain. Germline CDR1 and CDR2: LGHNA and YNFKEQ. V was pared by 0 bases and J by 8 bases, with 10 bases between. The CDR3 consists of 13 residues. In DNA, the CDR3 is TGTGCCAGCAGCCAAGATCGAGGTAGGGGCTACACCTTC. This codes for CASSQDRGRGYTF.

This clone was detected once. The genes are TRBV28 and TRBJ2-1; 7 nucleotides align to TRBD2. The CDR3 extends over 13 amino acids. The trim removed 8 bases at V and 5 bases at J, leaving 6 bases unmatched. CDR1 and CDR2 from the germline V gene are MDHEN and SYDVKM. Here the CDR3 reads CASGLGSNNEQFF. In nucleotides, the CDR3 is TGTGCCAGCGGACTAGGGTCAAACAATGAGCAGTTCTTC.

CDR3 in amino acids: CASTGTSGSKRFF. The CDR3 region has the DNA TGTGCCAGTACCGGGACTAGCGGGAGTAAGCGGTTCTTC. The chain carries TRBV6-1 and TRBJ2-1, with 14 bases fitting TRBD2. The V gene end was trimmed by 9 bases and the J gene end by 15 bases; junction bases not matched to a gene: 10. CDR1 and CDR2 (germline): MNHNS, SASEGT. There are 13 residues in the CDR3.

V gene TRBV28 combines with J gene TRBJ2-7, with D perhaps TRBD2 (6 bases). Germline V gene sequence: CDR1 MDHEN, CDR2 SYDVKM. CDR3 length: 13 residues. Trimming left V 2 bases short and J 6 bases short, with 11 bases between. The CDR3 DNA follows: TGTGCCAGCAGTTTAGCAGGACTACGCGAGCAGTACTTC. Amino acid sequence: CASSLAGLREQYF.

This chain uses TRBV6-1 with TRBJ2-7; 10 positions match TRBD1. V gave up 6 bases and J gave up 5 bases; unmatched junction bases: 7. The CDR3 covers 14 residues. Germline-derived CDR1 and CDR2 are MNHNS and SASEGT. CDR3 sequence reads: CASRTGTGVHEQYF. Here the CDR3 DNA reads TGTGCCAGCAGGACCGGGACAGGGGTCCACGAGCAGTACTTC.

There are a few counts of this clone. The rearrangement uses TRBV2 and TRBJ1-1, with D possibly being TRBD1 (5 bases). The germline V and J ends were trimmed by 6 bases and 4 bases, with 12 bases remaining between them. This CDR3 is built from 13 residues. Germline V gene sequence: CDR1 SNHLY, CDR2 FYNNEI. The CDR3 sequence: CASRGGVGTEAFF. The CDR3 coding sequence is TGTGCCAGCAGGGGGGGGGTGGGCACTGAAGCTTTCTTT.

The chain links TRBV7-9 to TRBJ2-3, with 7 bases matching TRBD1. Trimming at V came to 5 bases and at J to 6 bases, leaving 8 bases not matched to a gene. Germline CDR1 is SEHNR and CDR2 is FQNEAQ (reference sequence). CDR3 size: 14 residues. The CDR3 coding sequence is TGTGCCAGCAGCCCAAAAGACAGGGCGGATACGCAGTATTTT. Translation: CASSPKDRADTQYF.

The V and J genes are TRBV5-1 and TRBJ2-3, with 9 bases that match TRBD2. V lost 2 bases to trimming and J lost 0 bases; unmatched junction nucleotides: 7. Per the germline V gene, CDR1 is SGHRS and CDR2 is YFSETQ. The CDR3 has 17 amino acids. In DNA, the CDR3 is TGCGCCAGCAGCTTTTCTAGCGGGATCCCAAGCACAGATACGCAGTATTTT. Amino acids: CASSFSSGIPSTDTQYF.

The chain employs TRBV28 and TRBJ1-1; no clear D. V was cut by 6 bases and J by 5 bases, with 10 bases left in between. The germline V gene encodes CDR1 MDHEN and CDR2 SYDVKM. This CDR3 has 12 residues. CDR3 nucleotide sequence: TGTGCCAGCAGAGTGGGAGGGACTGAAGCTTTCTTT. This sequence encodes CASRVGGTEAFF.

The chain is built from TRBV27 and TRBJ1-1; 7 bases match TRBD1. The junction had 16 bases not matched to a gene; V was cut back by 5 bases and J by 4 bases. Germline V gives CDR1 MNHEY, CDR2 SMNVEV (reference sequence). The CDR3 extends over 17 amino acids. The CDR3 nucleotides read TGTGCCAGCAGTGAATGGACGATAACAGGGGCGCTCACTGAAGCTTTCTTT. It encodes CASSEWTITGALTEAFF.

The chain is built from TRBV27 and TRBJ1-2; a weak D match, TRBD1 (6 bases). V lost 5 bases and J 4 bases, leaving 11 bases between the germline ends. The germline V gene encodes CDR1 MNHEY and CDR2 SMNVEV (reference sequence). The CDR3 extends over 13 amino acids. The DNA of the CDR3 is TGTGCCAGCAGTCCCGGGACACTCTATGGCTACACCTTC. It yields the protein CASSPGTLYGYTF.

This chain joins TRBV19 and TRBJ2-7; no clear D gene. V dropped 4 bases and J dropped 2 bases, with 9 bases sitting between them. Germline V gives CDR1 LNHDA, CDR2 SQIVND (reference sequence). The CDR3 sequence is 13 residues long. The CDR3 nucleotides read TGTGCCAGTAGTAACTCCGTTGCCTACGAGCAGTACTTC. Protein: CASSNSVAYEQYF.

Notes on this clone: The junction shows a germline mismatch at one end, possibly a read error. The chain employs TRBV6-6 and TRBJ2-7; D not certain. Looked up from germline, CDR1 is MNHNY and CDR2 is SVGAGI (reference sequence). The CDR3 has 13 residues. CDR3 nucleotide sequence: TGTGCCAGCAGTTTCAACACTGGTTACGAGCGGTACTTC. Its protein is CASSFNTGYERYF.

The J gene is TRBJ2-2, the V gene TRBV15; the D gene is possibly TRBD1 (6 bases). This CDR3 is built from 14 residues. V gave up 1 base and J gave up 3 bases, with 6 bases separating them. CDR1 and CDR2 from the germline V gene are LNHNV and YYDKDF (reference sequence). The CDR3: CATSRAGDTGELFF. The DNA of the CDR3 is TGTGCCACCAGCAGAGCAGGGGACACCGGGGAGCTGTTTTTT.

V and J are TRBV2 and TRBJ2-7, with TRBD1 as a possible D gene (7 bases). V lost 1 base and J lost 5, with 12 bases in between. Germline V lookup: CDR1 SNHLY, CDR2 FYNNEI. The CDR3 has 14 amino acids. The CDR3 sequence is CASSEVAGGNEQYF. CDR3 nucleotide sequence: TGTGCCAGCAGTGAAGTGGCAGGGGGGAACGAGCAGTACTTC.

The chain links TRBV5-6 to TRBJ1-5, with unresolved D. The V and J ends lost 2 bases and 3 bases respectively, with 12 bases between them. The V gene's germline CDR1 is SGHDT and CDR2 YYEEEE. The CDR3 sequence is 15 residues long. The CDR3 here is CASSFYTATNQPQHF. CDR3 coding DNA: TGTGCCAGCAGCTTTTACACAGCCACCAATCAGCCCCAGCATTTT. The full variable domain, in which reference TRBV5-6 and TRBJ1-5 provide the parts outside the CDR3, is DAGVTQSPTHLIKTRGQQVTLRCSPKSGHDTVSWYQQALGQGPQFIFQYYEEEERQRGNFPDRFSGHQFPNYSSELNVNALLLGDSALYLCASSFYTATNQPQHFGDGTRLSIL.

For the CDR3, the DNA is TGTGCCAGCAGTTTGGGACAGTCCCACGAGCAGTACTTC. It translates to CASSLGQSHEQYF. The V call is TRBV27, the J call TRBJ2-7; 7 nucleotides match TRBD1. V was clipped by 3 bases and J by 5 bases; unmatched bases: 4. The CDR3 has 13 residues. Germline CDR1 is MNHEY and CDR2 is SMNVEV (reference sequence).

The V call is TRBV11-2, the J call TRBJ1-1; D is unclear. The germline V gene has CDR1 SGHAT and CDR2 FQNNGV. V was trimmed by 1 base and J by 0 bases, leaving 3 bases between them. CDR3 length: 13 residues. DNA for the CDR3: TGTGCCAGCAGCTTAGGTATGAACACTGAAGCTTTCTTT. Its protein product is CASSLGMNTEAFF.

The table lists this clone with a few counts. The chain employs TRBV5-1 and TRBJ1-1, with TRBD1 as a possible D gene (5 bases). The CDR3 length is 14 residues. Looked up from germline, CDR1 is SGHRS and CDR2 is YFSETQ. V was cut by 4 bases and J by 2 bases, with 12 bases left in between. CDR3 in DNA: TGCGCCAGCAGCCCTCAGGGTGGAAACACTGAAGCTTTCTTT. This encodes CASSPQGGNTEAFF.

The chain uses TRBV28 and TRBJ1-5, with TRBD1 matching over 10 bases. This CDR3 contains 16 residues. Germline-derived CDR1 and CDR2 are MDHEN and SYDVKM. V was pared by 5 bases and J by 6 bases, with 10 bases of the junction left unmatched. In DNA form, the CDR3 reads TGTGCCAGCAGTCCCCCTCCGACAGGGGGCGGTCAGCCCCAGCATTTT. Protein: CASSPPPTGGGQPQHF.

The chain is built from TRBV27 and TRBJ1-2; D perhaps matches TRBD1 (5 bases). This CDR3 contains 13 residues. Trimming removed 8 bases from V and 1 base from J, with 11 bases in between. Germline V gene sequence: CDR1 MNHEY, CDR2 SMNVEV (reference sequence). The CDR3 region has the DNA TGTGCCAGCGGACAACAGATTAACTATGGCTACACCTTC. Protein product: CASGQQINYGYTF.